These 29 T cell receptor beta chains originate from one sample sequenced in a study of breast tumors, draining lymph nodes, adjacent tissues. In TCRdb, the multiplex PCR reads were re-called with MiXCR into one record per CDR3 protein. The table has around 230,000 distinct CDR3 sequences, about 34% seen once. Samples came from axillary lymph nodes draining the breast cancer. Input material: axillary lymph node tissue. The source is a female donor with breast cancer. Some clones in this sample may be carry-over from other donors' samples.

This chain links TRBV5-1 with TRBJ1-6; D ambiguous. Trimming removed 3 bases at V and 0 bases at J, with 16 bases between. CDR3 size: 18 residues. Per germline, CDR1 SGHRS and CDR2 YFSETQ. The CDR3 DNA sequence: TGCGCCAGCAGCTCCATAGCGGGAGGGAGCTCCTATAATTCACCCCTCCACTTT. It encodes CASSSIAGGSSYNSPLHF.

This chain joins TRBV7-2 and TRBJ2-6, with 7 positions matching TRBD2. The CDR3 loop spans 18 amino acids. Trimming at V came to 5 bases and at J to 0 bases, leaving 10 bases not matched to a gene. The germline V gene encodes CDR1 SGHTA and CDR2 FQGNSA. The CDR3 is CASSDQREHSSGANVLTF. The DNA for the CDR3 is TGTGCCAGCAGCGACCAGCGGGAACACTCCTCTGGGGCCAACGTCCTGACTTTC.

The table lists this clonotype with many counts. The genes are TRBV6-1 and TRBJ2-2; D might be TRBD1 or TRBD2, each matching 5 bases. Germline V gene sequence: CDR1 MNHNS, CDR2 SASEGT. Trimming removed 4 bases at V and 4 bases at J, with 13 bases between. The CDR3 totals 15 residues. The CDR3 spells CASSAVRGVTGELFF. The DNA for the CDR3 is TGTGCCAGCAGTGCTGTAAGAGGGGTCACCGGGGAGCTGTTTTTT.

Ten or more counts support this clonotype. The chain combines TRBV11-3 with TRBJ2-5, with D unclear. The V end was cut by 0 bases, the J end by 5 bases, with 10 bases between. The CDR3 sequence is 14 residues long. CDR1 and CDR2 from the germline V gene are SGHNT and YENEEA. CDR3 DNA sequence: TGTGCCAGCAGCTTAGATTTGGGTGGGGAGACCCAGTACTTC. It is translated as CASSLDLGGETQYF.

This clonotype was detected ten times or more. The chain carries TRBV20-1 and TRBJ2-3; D is unclear. V was pared by 2 bases and J by 0 bases, with 12 bases between. CDR3 length equals 15 residues. Germline V gives CDR1 DFQATT, CDR2 SNEGSKA (reference sequence). The CDR3 sequence is CSARPQKRSTDTQYF. Here the CDR3 DNA reads TGCAGTGCTAGACCTCAGAAGAGAAGCACAGATACGCAGTATTTT.

V and J are TRBV6-1 and TRBJ1-4; 10 positions agree with TRBD1. J was trimmed by 7 bases and V by 5 bases; bases with no gene match: 7. CDR1 and CDR2 (germline): MNHNS, SASEGT. The CDR3 runs 15 residues. The CDR3 nucleotides are TGTGCCAGCAGTATGGACAGGGGGAACGGTGAAAAACTGTTTTTT. Residues: CASSMDRGNGEKLFF.

This rearrangement joins TRBV20-1 to TRBJ1-1; 9 nucleotides agree with TRBD1. Germline CDR1 and CDR2: DFQATT and SNEGSKA (reference sequence). The CDR3 runs to 15 residues. The junction had 9 bases not matched to a gene; V was cut back by 6 bases and J by 1 base. The DNA of the CDR3 is TGCAGTGCCATAACAGGGGGCAGTGGGAACACTGAAGCTTTCTTT. This codes for CSAITGGSGNTEAFF.

This clonotype was found once. A read error is possible here, since a much larger clone lies one base away. Because it lacks the conserved phenylalanine or tryptophan at the end, this CDR3 is likely a read error. The J gene is TRBJ2-2, the V gene TRBV6-8, with D perhaps given as TRBD1 or TRBD2 (5 bases each). Germline values: CDR1 MNHGY, CDR2 SAAAGT. The CDR3 runs to 16 residues. V gave up 2 bases and J gave up 0 bases, with 10 bases separating them. CDR3 bases: TGTGCCAGCAGTTACGGGGGTCTCCCGAACACCGGGGAGCTGTTTTCT. It codes for CASSYGGLPNTGELFS.

This clonotype has a handful of counts. This sequence joins TRBV6-6 and TRBJ1-1, with D hard to call. CDR3 size: 14 residues. V dropped 6 bases and J dropped 1 base, with 12 bases sitting between them. Per the germline V gene, CDR1 is MNHNY and CDR2 is SVGAGI (reference sequence). The CDR3 region has the DNA TGTGCCAGCAGGCCCCCGTCCGAGAACACTGAAGCTTTCTTT. It yields the protein CASRPPSENTEAFF.

The chain links TRBV13 to TRBJ1-6; TRBD1 is a possible D gene (5 bases). The CDR3 loop spans 15 amino acids. The V end was cut by 5 bases, the J end by 9 bases, with 17 bases between. The germline gives CDR1 PRHDT, CDR2 FYEKMQ (reference sequence). The CDR3 nucleotides read TGTGCCAGCAGCCTTCGTGGGCCTCAGGGTTCACCCCTCCACTTT. This gives the protein CASSLRGPQGSPLHF.

This clonotype was observed many times. This chain connects TRBV5-8 to TRBJ2-3, with 12 bases fitting TRBD2. There are 14 residues in the CDR3. Germline values: CDR1 SGHTS, CDR2 YDEGEE. The V segment lost 3 bases and the J segment 4 bases; nucleotides outside the gene matches: 0. The CDR3 nucleotides read TGTGCCAGCAGCTGGACTAGCGGGGCAGATACGCAGTATTTT. This translates into CASSWTSGADTQYF.

This clonotype was counted ten times or more. The chain employs TRBV11-2 and TRBJ2-6; TRBD1 aligns across 7 bases. Trimming removed 4 bases from V and 1 base from J; junction bases left unmatched: 10. The CDR3 is 18 amino acids. CDR1 is SGHAT, CDR2 FQNNGV, per germline. The CDR3 DNA is TGTGCCAGCAGCTCCCTAGTCCCGGGACAGTCTGGGGCCAACGTCCTGACTTTC. Translating gives CASSSLVPGQSGANVLTF.

This clonotype was seen at least ten times. J is TRBJ2-7 and V is TRBV5-5; D remains unclear. The CDR3 has 15 residues. The V end lost 0 bases, the J end lost 2 bases, and 12 bases lay between the germline ends. Germline values: CDR1 SGHKS, CDR2 YYEKEE (reference sequence). Written as DNA, the CDR3 is TGTGCCAGCAGCTTGGCCGGTGGGATCACCTACGAGCAGTACTTC. Its protein product is CASSLAGGITYEQYF.

Comment on this clonotype: A much larger clone differs from this one at a single base, so this may be a read error. The rearrangement links TRBV3-1 to TRBJ2-2; 13 bases align to TRBD2. V lost 7 bases, J lost 6 bases, and 5 bases stayed unmatched. The CDR3 has 15 amino acids. Germline V gives CDR1 LGHDT, CDR2 YNNKEL (reference sequence). CDR3 in amino acids: CASIRTSGSSGELFF. The DNA of the CDR3 is TGTGCCAGCATCCGGACTAGCGGGAGCTCCGGGGAGCTGTTTTTT.

To note about this clonotype: The CDR3 does not close with the conserved phenylalanine or tryptophan, likely indicating a read error. The DNA is left out, because the CDR3 cannot be placed on it with certainty; the CDR3 is given as TCRdb lists it. The V gene is TRBV24-1, the J gene TRBJ2-5. Germline CDR1 and CDR2: KGHDR and SFDVKD. Ends included, the CDR3 has 8 residues. This CDR3 is CATSTQLT.

This clonotype was detected ten times or more. The chain combines TRBV5-1 with TRBJ2-7, with 7 bases that match TRBD2. Trimming took 4 bases from V and 5 from J; bases not matched to a gene: 3. This CDR3 has 12 amino acids. Per the germline V gene, CDR1 is SGHRS and CDR2 is YFSETQ. The CDR3 region is CASSRLADEQYF. DNA of the CDR3: TGCGCCAGCAGCCGACTAGCCGACGAGCAGTACTTC.

This chain links TRBV5-6 with TRBJ1-1, with TRBD1 matching over 9 bases. This CDR3 region has 13 residues. V lost 2 bases and J lost 8; bases outside the gene matches: 4. Per germline, CDR1 SGHDT and CDR2 YYEEEE. In nucleotides, the CDR3 is TGTGCCAGCAGCTTACGACAGGGGGGAGAAGCTTTCTTT. As protein: CASSLRQGGEAFF.

This clonotype has at least ten counts. The gene calls are TRBV11-2 and TRBJ1-6; a possible D gene is TRBD1 (5 bases). Germline V gives CDR1 SGHAT, CDR2 FQNNGV. The CDR3 runs 16 residues. Trimming pared 0 bases from V and 0 bases from J, leaving 6 bases between. DNA of the CDR3: TGTGCCAGCAGCTTAGAAGGGGTCTCCTATAATTCACCCCTCCACTTT. Translated, it gives CASSLEGVSYNSPLHF.

J is TRBJ1-1 and V is TRBV7-3; D is ambiguous. The CDR3 covers 9 residues. Germline V gene data show CDR1 as SGHTA and CDR2 as FQGTGA. V lost 9 bases and J 5 bases, leaving 4 bases between the germline ends. The CDR3 DNA reads TGTGCCAGGGGGACTGAAGCTTTCTTT. Amino acids: CARGTEAFF.

This clonotype was detected many times. The rearrangement uses TRBV19 and TRBJ1-3, with TRBD1 matching 7 bases. J lost 0 bases, V lost 6 bases, and 8 bases had no gene match. Germline V lookup: CDR1 LNHDA, CDR2 SQIVND (reference sequence). This CDR3 region has 16 residues. The CDR3 here is CASRADRTSSGNTIYF. The DNA of the CDR3 is TGTGCCAGTAGAGCGGACAGGACCAGCTCTGGAAACACCATATATTTT.

This clonotype was recorded a few times. This may be a read error, as it is one base from a much larger clone. The V gene is TRBV4-3, the J gene TRBJ2-7, with D perhaps given as TRBD1 or TRBD2 (5 bases each). This CDR3 spans 16 amino acids. Trimming took 0 bases from V and 2 from J, leaving 14 bases between them. Germline CDR1 LGHNA, CDR2 YSLEER. In DNA form, the CDR3 reads TGCGCCAGCAGCCAAGATGAGTGGGACCATGCCTACGAGCAGTACTTC. Amino acid sequence: CASSQDEWDHAYEQYF.

At least ten counts were recorded for this clonotype. Here the CDR3 reads CASSLEGAVGVTF. The CDR3 region has the DNA TGTGCCAGCAGCTTGGAGGGGGCGGTGGGAGTCACCTTC. This chain connects TRBV5-8 to TRBJ1-2, with 7 bases lining up with TRBD1. Germline V CDR1 and CDR2: SGHTS, YDEGEE. V trimming: 0 bases; J trimming: 13 bases; junction bases outside the gene matches: 9. The CDR3 extends over 13 amino acids.

This clonotype was found many times. The genes are TRBV24-1 and TRBJ2-6; a weak D match, TRBD2 (5 bases). V shed 4 bases and J shed 4 bases, with 10 bases lying between them. The length of the CDR3 is 15 residues. The germline gives CDR1 KGHDR, CDR2 SFDVKD. CDR3 sequence (DNA): TGTGCCACCAGTGAGCGGAGGCTCGGGGCCAACGTCCTGACTTTC. Its translation is CATSERRLGANVLTF.

In the case of this clonotype: Given a much more abundant clone one base away, this may be a read error. This CDR3 is missing its conserved last phenylalanine or tryptophan, likely due to a read error. This chain joins TRBV5-4 and TRBJ2-7; TRBD2 agrees at 14 bases. Germline values: CDR1 SGHNT, CDR2 YYREEE (reference sequence). The CDR3 is made up of 14 amino acids. V was pared by 6 bases and J by 6 bases, with 5 bases of the junction left unmatched. The CDR3 is CASIGTSGSGEQYL. The CDR3 DNA reads TGTGCCAGCATCGGGACTAGCGGGAGTGGCGAGCAGTACCTC.

This clonotype was counted at least ten times. This chain connects TRBV12-3 or TRBV12-4 to TRBJ2-3; possible D gene TRBD1, 5 bases. The V end was cut by 7 bases, the J end by 4 bases, with 9 bases between. CDR3 length: 12 residues. The CDR3 reads CASKRQSDTQYF. The DNA for the CDR3 is TGTGCCAGCAAGCGACAGTCAGATACGCAGTATTTT.

Turning to this clonotype: Germline and junction disagree at one end, which may indicate a read error. CDR3 amino acids: CASSLFRGEQNYGYTF. The CDR3 DNA is TGCGCCAGCAGCTTGTTCAGGGGGGAACAAAACTATGGCTACACCTTC. The V call is TRBV11-1, the J call TRBJ1-2, with 7 bases identical to TRBD1. This CDR3 comprises 16 residues. Germline values: CDR1 SGHAT, CDR2 FQDESV (reference sequence).

This clonotype has at least ten counts. The genes are TRBV2 and TRBJ2-7, with TRBD2 identical over 7 bases. The CDR3 sequence is 16 residues long. V shed 7 bases, J shed 0 bases, and the junction held 12 bases outside the gene matches. Germline CDR1 and CDR2: SNHLY and FYNNEI. The CDR3 reads CASTPLSGSSSYEQYF. The CDR3 region has the DNA TGTGCCAGCACTCCACTTAGCGGGTCCTCCTCCTACGAGCAGTACTTC.

V and J are TRBV6-1 and TRBJ2-4; TRBD1 might be the D (5 bases). Germline-derived CDR1 and CDR2 are MNHNS and SASEGT. This CDR3 contains 13 residues. V lost 8 bases and J lost 0, with 8 bases in between. Written as DNA, the CDR3 is TGTGCCAGCTTCCAGGGAGCCAAAAACATTCAGTACTTC. Its protein product is CASFQGAKNIQYF.

Of note for this clonotype: A much larger clonotype is one base distant, so this may be a read error. The rearrangement uses TRBV7-3 and TRBJ2-1, with D perhaps matching TRBD1 or TRBD2 (5 bases each). CDR3 length: 14 residues. Trimming cost V 3 bases and J 6 bases, with 12 bases left between them. CDR1 is SGHTA, CDR2 FQGTGA, per germline. CDR3 sequence: CASSFFGGGNEQFF. CDR3 sequence (DNA): TGTGCCAGCAGCTTTTTTGGTGGGGGCAATGAGCAGTTCTTC.